This TCR beta chain emerged from a study of T cells after posttransplantation cyclophosphamide. The V and J ends lost 6 bases and 4 bases, in that order; junction bases with no gene match: 12. Germline V gene lookup returns CDR1 LNHDA and CDR2 SQIVND (reference sequence). The CDR3 runs to 16 residues. In its sample, this clone was seen many times. What it binds is not known. Sequencing used immunoSEQ multiplex PCR; TCRdb keeps in-frame clones, though not all of them. The sample has 24,000 or so clones, none seen only once; the top ten hold about 4.5%. Points from the study as a whole: Donor-recipient repertoire similarity was low at 1-2 months, rising over year one. Blood and skin or GI T cell repertoires showed limited TRB overlap. Recipient CMV seropositivity and CMV reactivation strongly tracked TRB clonality.

Sequencing was done on a sample of PBMCs. The V gene is TRBV19, the J gene TRBJ1-5; TRBD1 matches 7 bases. This clonotype was sampled from a woman in her fifties or sixties in good health, CMV-negative, and a related stem cell transplant donor. As DNA, the CDR3 is TGTGCCAGTAGCACACTACGGGGACAGAGTAATCAGCCCCAGCATTTT. Amino acid sequence: CASSTLRGQSNQPQHF.